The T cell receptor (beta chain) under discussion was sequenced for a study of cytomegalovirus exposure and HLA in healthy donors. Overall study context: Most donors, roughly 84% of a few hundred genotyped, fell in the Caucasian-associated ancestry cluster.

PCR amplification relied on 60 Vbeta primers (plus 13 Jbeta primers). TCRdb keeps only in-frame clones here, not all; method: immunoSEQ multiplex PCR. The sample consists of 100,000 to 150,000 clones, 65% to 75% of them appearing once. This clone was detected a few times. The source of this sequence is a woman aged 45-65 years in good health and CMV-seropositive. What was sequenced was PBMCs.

The CDR3 coding sequence is TGTGCCAGCAGCCCAGACAGCACCGGGGAGCTGTTTTTT. It is translated as CASSPDSTGELFF. The gene calls are TRBV11-3 and TRBJ2-2; perhaps TRBD1 as D (5 bases). Between the trimmed V and J ends, which lost 5 bases and 4 bases, there was a span of 8 bases. The CDR3 extends over 13 amino acids. The V gene's germline CDR1 is SGHNT and CDR2 YENEEA.